The TCR beta chain described here comes from a study of CD8 T cells in Susac syndrome. Regarding this clonotype: Its antigen is currently unknown.

Study results and caveats: As acknowledged by the study, its TCR sequencing and HLA analysis included a relatively small number of individuals.

Random hexamers primed reverse transcription of roughly 0.5 to 1 ug RNA. Coverage of TCR beta CDR3 amplification by immunoSEQ multiplex PCR extended to 54 Vbeta and 13 Jbeta. TCRdb recomputed calls from the immunoSEQ multiplex PCR reads with MiXCR, one row per CDR3 protein. In the table there are 160,000 or so distinct CDR3 sequences, roughly 94% of which are singletons. Germline CDR1 is MNHEY and CDR2 is SVGAGI. The V and J ends lost 11 bases and 2 bases, in that order; junction bases with no gene match: 8. CDR3 size: 13 residues. CD8+ and CD4+ T cells from blood underwent TCR beta sequencing, which was carried out in a high-throughput format. Negative isolation yielded CD4+ and CD8+ T cells, and FACS enriched TEMRA cells.

The receptor comes from a human donor with multiple sclerosis. The material sequenced was CD4+ T cells from PBMCs. This chain links TRBV6-5 with TRBJ2-7; 8 positions agree with TRBD1. The CDR3: CAAQDRVTYEQYF. As DNA, the CDR3 is TGTGCCGCACAGGACAGGGTTACCTACGAGCAGTACTTC.